The T cell receptor beta chain under discussion was sequenced for a study of T cells after yellow fever vaccination. This clonotype was seen ten or more times. Trimming left V 1 base short and J 2 bases short, with 8 bases between. Per germline, CDR1 SGHTA and CDR2 FQGNSA. The CDR3 runs to 15 residues. MiXCR, run by TCRdb on the 5' RACE reads, gives a single entry per CDR3 protein. This table holds some 320,000 distinct CDR3 sequences, around 4.5% found once. The material sequenced was PBMCs, taken 15 days after the yellow fever booster vaccination. The V and J genes are TRBV7-2 and TRBJ2-2; D is ambiguous. The origin of this receptor is a man aged 18 to 29 who received the YFV17D yellow fever vaccine. The DNA for the CDR3 is TGTGCCAGCAGCTTAGACGGCCGTAACACCGGGGAGCTGTTTTTT. Amino acid sequence: CASSLDGRNTGELFF.